This T cell receptor beta chain comes out of a study of cytomegalovirus exposure and HLA in healthy donors. As for the study in general: Of some 400 genotyped donors, roughly 81% grouped in the Caucasian-associated ancestry cluster. Whole-study results and caveats: A later analysis linked a missense variant in DCLRE1C to the trimming of TCR beta V and J genes. Rarity held for most TCR sequences, but there were some public TCRs that occurred in many donors. Being productive about 90% or about 30% of the time was typical of most TCR beta V segments in an earlier analysis.

The PCR contained 60 Vbeta and 13 Jbeta primers. Produced via immunoSEQ multiplex PCR; TCRdb's table is partial and in-frame only. The sample shows more than 95,000 clones, about three quarters of them seen only once. The CDR3 is 16 amino acids. With 4 bases clipped from V and 3 bases from J, the junction kept 5 bases outside the gene matches. Germline assignment: CDR1 SGHRS and CDR2 YFSETQ. Remarks on this clone: Its specificity is not known.

The rearrangement joins TRBV5-1 to TRBJ2-1; 12 nucleotides match TRBD2. This clonotype was sampled from a woman aged 30 to 39 in good health and CMV-seronegative. Input material: PBMCs. The CDR3 region is CASSEGTSGFYNEQFF. The CDR3 DNA reads as TGCGCCAGCAGCGAAGGGACTAGCGGGTTCTACAATGAGCAGTTCTTC.